A selection of T cell receptor beta chains follows, all from one sample in a study of long-term antiretroviral therapy in people with HIV. Clones were read by immunoSEQ multiplex PCR, and TCRdb kept only the in-frame ones, dropping some. This sample yields roughly 17,000 clones, of which 90% to 95% are seen a single time; just over 1.4% belongs to the top ten. The sample here was unsorted PBMCs, taken around 10 years after starting antiretroviral therapy. The receptor set was obtained from a man aged 25 to 40 with HIV. CDR3s include the opening cysteine and the closing phenylalanine or tryptophan. D genes are given only for firm matches. Where a row states a size, it is once, few, many or the class of an expanded clone; other rows omit it.

d_gene: -
j_gene: TRBJ1-1
v_gene: TRBV11-2
abundance: once
CDR3nt: TGTGCCAGCAGCTTAAAGAACACTGAAGCTTTCTTT
CDR3aa: CASSLKNTEAFF

d_gene: -
j_gene: TRBJ1-6
v_gene: TRBV5-5
abundance: -
CDR3nt: TGTGCCAGCAGCTTTCCAGGGGCCCAGAATAATTCACCCCTCCACTTT
CDR3aa: CASSFPGAQNNSPLHF

d_gene: -
j_gene: TRBJ1-1
v_gene: TRBV10-3
abundance: once
CDR3nt: TGTGCCATCAGTCCACAGGGCCGGGGAGAAGCTTTCTTT
CDR3aa: CAISPQGRGEAFF

d_gene: -
j_gene: TRBJ2-2
v_gene: TRBV7-2
abundance: -
CDR3nt: TGTGCCAGCAGCCCCACCCGAATGGCAGCTAACACCGGGGAGCTGTTTTTT
CDR3aa: CASSPTRMAANTGELFF

d_gene: -
j_gene: TRBJ1-6
v_gene: TRBV2
abundance: -
CDR3nt: TGTGCCAGCAGTGATAGTGTAAAGACAAGCAATTCACCCCTCCACTTT
CDR3aa: CASSDSVKTSNSPLHF

d_gene: -
j_gene: TRBJ1-2
v_gene: TRBV6-5
abundance: -
CDR3nt: TGTGCCACTTCCTCGGGTGGATACGGCTACACCTTC
CDR3aa: CATSSGGYGYTF

d_gene: TRBD1
j_gene: TRBJ1-5
v_gene: TRBV6-5
abundance: -
CDR3nt: TGTGCCAGCAGCCGACAGGGGGCCGGGGATCAGCCCCAGCATTTT
CDR3aa: CASSRQGAGDQPQHF

d_gene: TRBD1
j_gene: TRBJ1-1
v_gene: TRBV6-1
abundance: large
CDR3nt: TGTGCCAGCAGTGGCGGGACAGCTCATGAAGCTTTCTTT
CDR3aa: CASSGGTAHEAFF

d_gene: -
j_gene: TRBJ2-3
v_gene: TRBV6-1
abundance: -
CDR3nt: TGTGCCAGCAGTGCGACAGGGACTTCGGCAGATACGCAGTATTTT
CDR3aa: CASSATGTSADTQYF

d_gene: -
j_gene: TRBJ1-2
v_gene: TRBV2
abundance: -
CDR3nt: TGTGCCAGCATGGAGGGCTTGCCTAACTATGGCTACACCTTC
CDR3aa: CASMEGLPNYGYTF

d_gene: -
j_gene: TRBJ2-3
v_gene: TRBV5-4
abundance: -
CDR3nt: TGTGCCAGCAGCTTGTGGGGTGGTTACACAGATACGCAGTATTTT
CDR3aa: CASSLWGGYTDTQYF

d_gene: -
j_gene: TRBJ2-5
v_gene: TRBV6-1
abundance: -
CDR3nt: TGTGCCAGCAGTGGAAGGCCCGGTCCTATCCAAGAGACCCAGTACTTC
CDR3aa: CASSGRPGPIQETQYF

d_gene: TRBD1
j_gene: TRBJ1-5
v_gene: TRBV27
abundance: -
CDR3nt: TGTGCCAGCAGTATCACCGGGACAGGGTTCCGGGGTCAGCCCCAGCATTTT
CDR3aa: CASSITGTGFRGQPQHF

d_gene: TRBD2
j_gene: TRBJ2-1
v_gene: TRBV2
abundance: -
CDR3nt: TGTGCCAGCAGTGCCCAGACTAGCGCCTACAATGAGCAGTTCTTC
CDR3aa: CASSAQTSAYNEQFF

d_gene: TRBD2
j_gene: TRBJ2-2
v_gene: TRBV5-1
abundance: -
CDR3nt: TGCGCCAGCAGACCCGCCGGGGGGACCCGGGGCGGGGAGCTGTTTTTT
CDR3aa: CASRPAGGTRGGELFF

d_gene: TRBD2
j_gene: TRBJ2-1
v_gene: TRBV29-1
abundance: -
CDR3nt: TGCAGCGTTGAAGGGGCGGGGGGGCCTAGGAATGAGCAGTTCTTC
CDR3aa: CSVEGAGGPRNEQFF

d_gene: TRBD1
j_gene: TRBJ1-5
v_gene: TRBV15
abundance: -
CDR3nt: TGTGCCACCAGCAGAGGACAGGGGTTTTTCGGTTTAGGGGATCAGCCCCAGCATTTT
CDR3aa: CATSRGQGFFGLGDQPQHF

d_gene: -
j_gene: TRBJ1-3
v_gene: TRBV4-2
abundance: -
CDR3nt: TGTGCCAGCAGCCAAGAGTACGACACCATATATTTT
CDR3aa: CASSQEYDTIYF

d_gene: -
j_gene: TRBJ1-6
v_gene: TRBV7-2
abundance: -
CDR3nt: TGTGCCAGCAGCTTAGGGGGTTCAGGTGAAGGTTCACCCCTCCACTTT
CDR3aa: CASSLGGSGEGSPLHF

d_gene: -
j_gene: TRBJ2-6
v_gene: TRBV6-4
abundance: -
CDR3nt: TGTGCCAGCAGTGACCGGGCCGGCTCTGGGGCCAACGTCCTGACTTTC
CDR3aa: CASSDRAGSGANVLTF

d_gene: -
j_gene: TRBJ1-1
v_gene: TRBV28
abundance: -
CDR3nt: TGTGCCAGCAGTTTTCCGGCAGGGTCAACAACTGAAGCTTTCTTT
CDR3aa: CASSFPAGSTTEAFF

d_gene: TRBD2
j_gene: TRBJ2-7
v_gene: TRBV28
abundance: -
CDR3nt: TGTGCCAGCAGTTTATGGGGACTAGCCCGCTACGAGCAGTACTTC
CDR3aa: CASSLWGLARYEQYF

d_gene: TRBD1
j_gene: TRBJ2-7
v_gene: TRBV28
abundance: -
CDR3nt: TGTGCCAGCAGCTGGACAGGGCAAGAGCAGTACTTC
CDR3aa: CASSWTGQEQYF

d_gene: TRBD1
j_gene: TRBJ2-7
v_gene: TRBV2
abundance: once
CDR3nt: TGTGCCAGCAGCGCCCGGGACAGTTCCTCCTACGAGCAGTACTTC
CDR3aa: CASSARDSSSYEQYF

d_gene: TRBD1
j_gene: TRBJ1-2
v_gene: TRBV7-9
abundance: -
CDR3nt: TGTGCCAGCAGCTCGTACAGGGGGTTCAACTATGGCTACACCTTC
CDR3aa: CASSSYRGFNYGYTF

d_gene: -
j_gene: TRBJ1-2
v_gene: TRBV28
abundance: -
CDR3nt: TGTGCCAGCAGTTTCGGGGAGGCAAACTATGGCTACACCTTC
CDR3aa: CASSFGEANYGYTF

d_gene: -
j_gene: TRBJ2-1
v_gene: TRBV5-4
abundance: -
CDR3nt: TGTGCCAGCAGCCTCAGGCTCGGTCCGCAGTTCTTC
CDR3aa: CASSLRLGPQFF

d_gene: -
j_gene: TRBJ2-5
v_gene: TRBV18
abundance: -
CDR3nt: TGTGCCAGCTCACATACGGGACGGCCACAAGAGACCCAGTACTTC
CDR3aa: CASSHTGRPQETQYF

d_gene: TRBD1
j_gene: TRBJ1-4
v_gene: TRBV7-2
abundance: -
CDR3nt: TGTGCCAGCAGCCGCTCGGACAGGGACTGGGAAAAACTGTTTTTT
CDR3aa: CASSRSDRDWEKLFF

d_gene: -
j_gene: TRBJ2-7
v_gene: TRBV6-1
abundance: -
CDR3nt: TGTGCCAGCAGTGACTATTTGGGCAGGGCCTACGAGCAGTACTTC
CDR3aa: CASSDYLGRAYEQYF

d_gene: -
j_gene: TRBJ2-2
v_gene: TRBV6-5
abundance: -
CDR3nt: TGTGCCAGCAGTTGGAGGGACAGTGATCCCGGGGAGCTGTTTTTT
CDR3aa: CASSWRDSDPGELFF

d_gene: TRBD1
j_gene: TRBJ2-2
v_gene: TRBV7-3
abundance: -
CDR3nt: TGTGCCAGCAGCTTAGGGACAGGGCTATTTGCCGGGGAGCTGTTTTTT
CDR3aa: CASSLGTGLFAGELFF

d_gene: TRBD2
j_gene: TRBJ2-7
v_gene: TRBV25-1
abundance: -
CDR3nt: TGTGCCAGCAGTGGGGGGGCTAGCGGGGATACCTACGAGCAGTACTTC
CDR3aa: CASSGGASGDTYEQYF

d_gene: TRBD1
j_gene: TRBJ2-2
v_gene: TRBV11-1
abundance: -
CDR3nt: TGTGCCAGCAGCCCGACAGGGATAACCGGGGAGCTGTTTTTT
CDR3aa: CASSPTGITGELFF

d_gene: -
j_gene: TRBJ1-2
v_gene: TRBV6-5
abundance: -
CDR3nt: TGTGCCAGCAGTTACGAGGGGCACTATGGCTACACCTTC
CDR3aa: CASSYEGHYGYTF

d_gene: TRBD1
j_gene: TRBJ1-6
v_gene: TRBV7-8
abundance: -
CDR3nt: TGTGCCAGCAGCTCTCTTCCCGGGACAGGGGCCAATTCACCCCTCCACTTT
CDR3aa: CASSSLPGTGANSPLHF

d_gene: -
j_gene: TRBJ1-2
v_gene: TRBV6-5
abundance: -
CDR3nt: TGTGCCAGCAGTCATTCGGACGTAATCTATGGCTACACCTTC
CDR3aa: CASSHSDVIYGYTF

d_gene: -
j_gene: TRBJ1-1
v_gene: TRBV27
abundance: -
CDR3nt: TGTGCCAGCAGCCTAGTGGGAGCGGCAAACCCGGTGGCTTTCTTT
CDR3aa: CASSLVGAANPVAFF

d_gene: -
j_gene: TRBJ1-5
v_gene: TRBV5-6
abundance: -
CDR3nt: TGTGCCAGCAGCTTGCCGCAGCAGATAAGCAATCAGCCCCAGCATTTT
CDR3aa: CASSLPQQISNQPQHF

d_gene: -
j_gene: TRBJ1-2
v_gene: TRBV2
abundance: -
CDR3nt: TGTGCCAGCAAAGGAGGGTATGGCTACACCTTC
CDR3aa: CASKGGYGYTF

d_gene: -
j_gene: TRBJ1-1
v_gene: TRBV5-1
abundance: -
CDR3nt: TGCGCCAGCAGCTTCGTGGGAAGAGTTGAAGCTTTCTTT
CDR3aa: CASSFVGRVEAFF

d_gene: -
j_gene: TRBJ1-5
v_gene: TRBV28
abundance: -
CDR3nt: TGTGCCACCGCGACGGTTCAACTTTATGATCAGCCCCAGCATTTT
CDR3aa: CATATVQLYDQPQHF

d_gene: -
j_gene: TRBJ1-2
v_gene: TRBV5-1
abundance: -
CDR3nt: TGCGCCAGCAGCTCTCGACAGAACTATGGCTACACCTTC
CDR3aa: CASSSRQNYGYTF

d_gene: -
j_gene: TRBJ1-1
v_gene: TRBV5-1
abundance: -
CDR3nt: TGCGCCAGCAGCTTTTCCCAGTGGAACACTGAAGCTTTCTTT
CDR3aa: CASSFSQWNTEAFF

d_gene: TRBD2
j_gene: TRBJ2-1
v_gene: TRBV7-3
abundance: -
CDR3nt: TGTGCCAGCAGCCCTACAGCGGGGGGATACAATGAGCAGTTCTTC
CDR3aa: CASSPTAGGYNEQFF

d_gene: -
j_gene: TRBJ1-4
v_gene: TRBV2
abundance: -
CDR3nt: TGTGCCAGTTTTAGGGAGGCCGCTAATGAAAAACTGTTTTTT
CDR3aa: CASFREAANEKLFF